This TCR beta chain was recorded in a study of siplizumab effects on memory and regulatory T cells. Trimming took 6 bases from V and 5 from J, leaving 17 bases between them. The CDR3 covers 15 residues. The germline CDR1 and CDR2 sequences are MNHNS and SASEGT. The assay was immunoSEQ multiplex PCR, and TCRdb's table has in-frame clones only and misses some. Of approximately 8,600 clones in the sample, approximately 74% were seen once. The receptor's source is a human donor in good health. The specimen was effector memory CD8+ T cells sorted from blood. Indicated subset: unstimulated CD8+ effector memory T cells. J is TRBJ2-1 and V is TRBV6-1; D may be TRBD2 (5 bases). Here the CDR3 reads CASSPVGVDHNEQFF. CDR3 nucleotide sequence: TGTGCCAGCAGCCCCGTCGGGGTCGACCACAATGAGCAGTTCTTC.